The rows below give T cell receptor beta chains drawn from one sample of a study of Tregs in tolerant kidney transplant recipients. Some clones are missing from TCRdb's copy, which holds only in-frame ones; the method was immunoSEQ multiplex PCR. The table records 60,000 to 70,000 clones, roughly 92% of them present only once. The sequenced sample was CD8+ T cells from blood, obtained before the transplant. These receptors all stem from a human donor who received a combined kidney and bone marrow transplant. Each CDR3 is given with its conserved first and last residue. D genes are given only for firm matches. Size is stated for part of the rows, as once, few or many counts, or as a class when the clone is expanded.

v_call	clone_size	j_call	d_call	cdr3_aa	cdr3_nt
TRBV27	once	TRBJ1-2	-	CASSQGDSYGYTF	TGTGCCAGCAGTCAAGGAGACAGCTATGGCTACACCTTC
TRBV5-1	-	TRBJ2-3	-	CASSFWGLGTDTQYF	TGCGCCAGCAGCTTCTGGGGGCTCGGCACAGATACGCAGTATTTT
TRBV27	-	TRBJ1-5	-	CASSLGGRGMNQPQHF	TGTGCCAGCAGTTTAGGAGGCAGGGGAATGAATCAGCCCCAGCATTTT
TRBV14	-	TRBJ1-1	-	CASSQDKQIEAFF	TGTGCCAGCAGCCAAGATAAACAGATTGAAGCTTTCTTT
TRBV27	-	TRBJ1-2	-	CASGPGGNYGYTF	TGTGCCAGCGGTCCCGGGGGAAACTATGGCTACACCTTC
TRBV5-6	-	TRBJ2-7	TRBD2	CASSYGAGGFYEQYF	TGTGCCAGCAGCTACGGGGCGGGGGGGTTCTACGAGCAGTACTTC
TRBV27	once	TRBJ2-3	TRBD2	CASLLAGGSPDTQYF	TGTGCCAGCCTCCTAGCGGGAGGAAGCCCAGATACGCAGTATTTT
TRBV9	-	TRBJ1-4	-	CASSSDGRTNEKLFF	TGTGCCAGCAGTTCGGACGGGAGAACTAATGAAAAACTGTTTTTT
TRBV11-2	-	TRBJ2-7	-	CASSAASGYEQYF	TGTGCCAGCAGCGCCGCATCCGGCTACGAGCAGTACTTC
TRBV7-8	-	TRBJ2-5	-	CASSLLRETQYF	TGTGCCAGCAGCTTATTGCGAGAGACCCAGTACTTC